These 30 T cell receptor beta chains came from one sample sequenced in a study of CD8 T cells in ankylosing spondylitis. From the 5' RACE reads, TCRdb called clonotypes with MiXCR, one entry per CDR3 protein. Of approximately 150,000 distinct CDR3 sequences listed, around 32% are singletons. Sample: synovial fluid, either unsorted or a sorted T cell fraction (not recorded which). All receptors derive from a male donor with ankylosing spondylitis.

The table lists this clonotype with a few counts. The CDR3 DNA is TGCGCCAGCAGCTGGGGACAAGAAACTGGGGCCAACGTCCTGACTTTC. This sequence encodes CASSWGQETGANVLTF. The chain carries TRBV5-1 and TRBJ2-6, with D perhaps matching TRBD1 (6 bases). CDR1 and CDR2 (germline): SGHRS, YFSETQ. The CDR3 has 16 residues. The V gene lost 3 bases and the J gene lost 2 bases, with 12 bases spanning the gap.

This clonotype was seen a handful of times. This chain connects TRBV20-1 to TRBJ1-3; no definite D call. CDR1 is DFQATT, CDR2 SNEGSKA, per germline (reference sequence). This CDR3 spans 14 amino acids. V lost 5 bases and J 8 bases, leaving 19 bases between the germline ends. The CDR3 is CSAPRHTTSDTIYF. CDR3 nucleotides: TGCAGTGCTCCTCGACATACTACTTCGGACACCATATATTTT.

This clonotype has only a few counts. CDR3 region: CASTTQGATNQETQYF. As DNA, the CDR3 is TGTGCCAGCACCACACAGGGGGCAACAAATCAAGAGACCCAGTACTTC. The chain couples TRBV12-3 or TRBV12-4 to TRBJ2-5, with TRBD1 matching 9 bases. The junction had 11 bases not matched to a gene; V was cut back by 7 bases and J by 2 bases. CDR3 size: 16 residues.

The chain combines TRBV6-2 or TRBV6-3 with TRBJ2-5; TRBD2 matches at 8 bases. Germline CDR1 MNHEY, CDR2 SVGEGT. The CDR3 has 17 residues. V dropped 2 bases and J dropped 1; count of bases not matched to a gene: 9. The CDR3 is CASSYPGGGRFQETQYF. Written as DNA, the CDR3 is TGTGCCAGCAGTTACCCGGGGGGGGGTCGGTTCCAAGAGACCCAGTACTTC.

This clonotype was observed at least ten times. At one boundary the junction diverges from the germline segment, which might be a read error. The J gene is TRBJ2-4, the V gene TRBV18; TRBD1 matches at 7 bases. Germline CDR1 is KGHSH and CDR2 is LQKENI. The CDR3 runs to 12 residues. The CDR3 loop is CASSTRQGPSIF. For the CDR3, the DNA is TGTGCCAGCTCGACGCGACAGGGACCATCCATCTTC. Using reference TRBV18 and TRBJ2-4 for the parts outside the CDR3, the full variable domain is NAGVMQNPRHLVRRRGQEARLRCSPMKGHSHVYWYRQLPEEGLKFMVYLQKENIIDESGMPKERFSAEFPKEGPSILRIQQVVRGDSAAYFCASSTRQGPSIFGAGTRLSVL.

This clonotype occurred a few times. This sequence joins TRBV20-1 and TRBJ1-5, with D hard to call. Germline V gives CDR1 DFQATT, CDR2 SNEGSKA (reference sequence). The V gene lost 2 bases and the J gene lost 2 bases, with 10 bases spanning the gap. CDR3 size: 14 residues. The DNA for the CDR3 is TGCAGTGCTAGACTCCCGGGAGGCAATCAGCCCCAGCATTTT. Translated: CSARLPGGNQPQHF.

In its sample, this clonotype was seen many times. The rearrangement links TRBV20-1 to TRBJ2-7, with 9 nucleotides matching TRBD1. This CDR3 is built from 13 residues. V lost 5 bases to trimming and J lost 6 bases; unmatched junction nucleotides: 8. The germline V gene has CDR1 DFQATT and CDR2 SNEGSKA (reference sequence). The CDR3 DNA reads as TGCAGTGCTCTATCGACAGGGGGGCGCGAGCAGTACTTC. Translation: CSALSTGGREQYF.

This clonotype was observed at least ten times. V and J are TRBV21-1 and TRBJ2-3; the table names TRBD2, a call not compared with the DNA. TRBV21-1 is tagged as a pseudogene. The CDR3 contains 15 residues. This CDR3 is CASSKDGSAADTQYF. CDR3 in DNA: TGTGCCAGCAGCAAAGACGGTAGCGCGGCAGATACGCAGTATTTT.

J is TRBJ1-6 and V is TRBV20-1, with D perhaps TRBD1 (6 bases). Looked up from germline, CDR1 is DFQATT and CDR2 is SNEGSKA (reference sequence). CDR3 length: 13 amino acids. V was pared by 2 bases and J by 7 bases, with 9 bases between. The CDR3 loop is CSARNRENSPLHF. CDR3 bases: TGCAGTGCTAGAAACAGGGAGAATTCACCCCTCCACTTT.

The J gene is TRBJ1-1, the V gene TRBV14, with a possible D match to TRBD1 (6 bases). The germline V gene has CDR1 SGHDN and CDR2 FVKESK. This CDR3 has 16 amino acids. V was trimmed by 4 bases and J by 0 bases, leaving 15 bases between them. The CDR3 DNA sequence: TGTGCCAGCAGCCCGGGCCAGGGGAGGATGAACACTGAAGCTTTCTTT. This translates into CASSPGQGRMNTEAFF.

This sequence joins TRBV7-2 and TRBJ2-1; 14 bases fit TRBD2. J lost 4 bases, V lost 5 bases, and 4 bases had no gene match. This CDR3 has 16 residues. The V gene's germline CDR1 is SGHTA and CDR2 FQGNSA. CDR3 bases: TGTGCCAGCAGCCCGACTAGCGGGGGGGTTTACAATGAGCAGTTCTTC. Translation: CASSPTSGGVYNEQFF. The variable domain in full, completed from reference TRBV7-2 and TRBJ2-1, reads GAGVSQSPSNKVTEKGKDVELRCDPISGHTALYWYRQSLGQGLEFLIYFQGNSAPDKSGLPSDRFSAERTGGSVSTLTIQRTQQEDSAVYLCASSPTSGGVYNEQFFGPGTRLTVL.

With regard to this clonotype: The junction departs from the called germline gene at one end, perhaps through a read error. This rearrangement joins TRBV3-1 to TRBJ2-3, with a weak D call TRBD2 (6 bases). This CDR3 has 15 residues. In germline, CDR1 is LGHDT, CDR2 YNNKEL (reference sequence). The CDR3 nucleotides read TGTGCCAGCGGCCATAGCGGACTAAGCACAGATACGCAGTATTTT. Its protein is CASGHSGLSTDTQYF.

This clonotype appeared a few times. The V gene is TRBV6-5, the J gene TRBJ1-1; D remains ambiguous. The CDR3 is made up of 13 amino acids. Germline V gene data show CDR1 as MNHEY and CDR2 as SVGAGI. Trimming removed 2 bases from V and 1 base from J, with 5 bases in between. The CDR3 protein is CASSYEWNTEAFF. The DNA for the CDR3 is TGTGCCAGCAGTTACGAGTGGAACACTGAAGCTTTCTTT.

This clonotype turned up a few times. The CDR3 reads CASGWDAAGVSEQFF. The DNA of the CDR3 is TGTGCCAGCGGCTGGGATGCAGCGGGAGTCAGTGAGCAGTTCTTC. The chain has TRBV12-3 or TRBV12-4 and TRBJ2-1; TRBD2 agrees at 8 bases. Germline trimming cut 8 bases from V and 9 bases from J; bases unmatched to any gene: 15. The CDR3 contains 15 residues.

The rearrangement joins TRBV6-2 or TRBV6-3 to TRBJ1-6, with a possible D match to TRBD1 (5 bases). The V gene lost 2 bases and the J gene lost 7 bases, with 12 bases spanning the gap. CDR1 is MNHEY, CDR2 SVGEGT, per germline. The CDR3 length is 15 residues. The CDR3 coding sequence is TGTGCCAGCAGTTACGGCGACAGTAAAAATTCACCCCTCCACTTT. Translation: CASSYGDSKNSPLHF.

Ten or more counts support this clonotype. The chain employs TRBV20-1 and TRBJ2-3; 12 bases align to TRBD2. From germline, CDR1 is DFQATT and CDR2 SNEGSKA (reference sequence). This CDR3 has 15 residues. V shed 5 bases, J shed 4 bases, and the junction held 7 bases outside the gene matches. The CDR3 region is CSAGWTSGNPDTQYF. In DNA form, the CDR3 reads TGCAGTGCTGGCTGGACTAGCGGGAACCCAGATACGCAGTATTTT.

This clonotype was recorded many times. The rearrangement uses TRBV29-1 and TRBJ2-1; 8 nucleotides line up with TRBD1. The J segment lost 4 bases and the V segment lost 7 bases, leaving 6 bases of the junction unmatched. CDR1 and CDR2 (germline): SQVTM, ANQGSEA. This CDR3 spans 13 amino acids. The DNA for the CDR3 is TGCAGCGCTACAGGGGGGCTTTACAATGAGCAGTTCTTC. This gives the protein CSATGGLYNEQFF.

This sequence joins TRBV5-8 and TRBJ2-7, with 7 bases fitting TRBD1. Per germline, CDR1 SGHTS and CDR2 YDEGEE. The J segment lost 4 bases and the V segment lost 3 bases, leaving 4 bases of the junction unmatched. The CDR3 length is 13 residues. As DNA, the CDR3 is TGTGCCAGCAGCTATACAGGGGCGTACGAGCAGTACTTC. This gives the protein CASSYTGAYEQYF.

The chain carries TRBV29-1 and TRBJ2-5, with D perhaps assigned TRBD1 or TRBD2 (5 bases each). V was trimmed by 4 bases and J by 7 bases, leaving 19 bases between them. Germline CDR1 SQVTM, CDR2 ANQGSEA. The CDR3 has 14 residues. CDR3 region: CSVGSGTDFGTQYF. The CDR3 nucleotides read TGCAGCGTTGGATCAGGGACGGACTTCGGGACCCAGTACTTC.

V gene TRBV5-1 combines with J gene TRBJ2-7, with TRBD1 as a possible D gene (6 bases). The CDR3 loop spans 14 amino acids. Germline loops: CDR1 SGHRS, CDR2 YFSETQ. The V gene lost 0 bases and the J gene lost 11 bases, with 18 bases spanning the gap. The CDR3 is CASSLEEDRGSKYF. The CDR3 nucleotides read TGCGCCAGCAGCTTGGAGGAGGACAGAGGAAGCAAGTACTTC.

This clonotype has at least ten counts. The gene calls are TRBV5-5 and TRBJ2-1; a possible D gene is TRBD2 (5 bases). The CDR3 extends over 14 amino acids. The germline CDR1 and CDR2 sequences are SGHKS and YYEKEE (reference sequence). The germline V and J ends were trimmed by 0 bases and 4 bases, with 8 bases remaining between them. The CDR3, as DNA: TGTGCCAGCAGCTTGGCAGGACTGTACAATGAGCAGTTCTTC. Translating gives CASSLAGLYNEQFF.

This clonotype was seen a handful of times. V usage is TRBV5-1 and J usage is TRBJ2-3; D perhaps matches TRBD1 (7 bases). Looked up from germline, CDR1 is SGHRS and CDR2 is YFSETQ. The CDR3 covers 15 residues. Trimming took 0 bases from V and 3 from J, leaving 11 bases between them. The CDR3 nucleotides read TGCGCCAGCAGCTTGGGGGCAGGGGGGACAGATACGCAGTATTTT. Protein: CASSLGAGGTDTQYF. Full variable domain (missing parts from reference TRBV5-1 and TRBJ2-3): KAGVTQTPRYLIKTRGQQVTLSCSPISGHRSVSWYQQTPGQGLQFLFEYFSETQRNKGNFPGRFSGRQFSNSRSEMNVSTLELGDSALYLCASSLGAGGTDTQYFGPGTRLTVL.

The chain is built from TRBV28 and TRBJ2-3; the match to TRBD2 covers 10 bases. V shed 6 bases and J 2 bases; nucleotides not matched to a gene: 11. CDR1 is MDHEN and CDR2 is SYDVKM in the germline V gene. The CDR3 has 17 amino acids. CDR3 sequence reads: CASSLKASGGPTDTQYF. The CDR3 nucleotides are TGTGCCAGCAGCCTGAAAGCTAGCGGGGGACCCACAGATACGCAGTATTTT.

The sample holds many counts of this clonotype. The chain combines TRBV11-2 with TRBJ2-1; D might be TRBD2 (6 bases). V dropped 0 bases and J dropped 1 base, with 22 bases sitting between them. The CDR3 has 20 residues. CDR1 is SGHAT, CDR2 FQNNGV, per germline. The CDR3 here is CASSLDRATPGARSYNEQFF. The DNA for the CDR3 is TGTGCCAGCAGCTTAGATAGGGCCACCCCGGGAGCTCGGTCCTACAATGAGCAGTTCTTC.

This clonotype was counted only a few times. V is TRBV28 and J is TRBJ2-7; 8 bases are a match to TRBD1. This CDR3 contains 14 residues. CDR1 is MDHEN and CDR2 is SYDVKM in the germline V gene. V was pared by 6 bases and J by 0 bases, with 4 bases of the junction left unmatched. The CDR3 nucleotides are TGTGCCAGCAGGGGACAGGTGAACTCCTACGAGCAGTACTTC. Translation: CASRGQVNSYEQYF.

V is TRBV20-1 and J is TRBJ2-7, with TRBD2 identical over 10 bases. The V gene's germline CDR1 is DFQATT and CDR2 SNEGSKA (reference sequence). J lost 3 bases, V lost 5 bases, and 13 bases had no gene match. The CDR3 contains 16 residues. The CDR3 nucleotides read TGCAGTGCTCACATGGCCGGGGCTAGCGGGAGCTACGAGCAGTACTTC. This sequence encodes CSAHMAGASGSYEQYF.

CDR3 protein: CASSAEGGPQETQYF. The CDR3 coding sequence is TGTGCCAGCAGTGCCGAGGGGGGGCCACAAGAGACCCAGTACTTC. The chain couples TRBV3-1 to TRBJ2-5; D is possibly TRBD2 (7 bases). The length of the CDR3 is 15 residues. Trimming removed 6 bases at V and 2 bases at J, with 16 bases between. Germline V gene data show CDR1 as LGHDT and CDR2 as YNNKEL (reference sequence).

This clonotype has more than one count but fewer than ten. The V and J genes are TRBV12-3 or TRBV12-4 and TRBJ1-2; TRBD1 might be the D (6 bases). This CDR3 has 14 amino acids. V lost 6 bases and J 4 bases, leaving 15 bases between the germline ends. CDR3 residues: CASSPRGAGYGYTF. The CDR3 nucleotides are TGTGCCAGCAGCCCAAGGGGGGCTGGCTATGGCTACACCTTC.

This clonotype was seen only a few times. The rearrangement joins TRBV5-1 to TRBJ2-2; D gene unclear. This CDR3 region has 14 residues. V shed 4 bases and J shed 3 bases, with 10 bases lying between them. The germline V gene has CDR1 SGHRS and CDR2 YFSETQ. Here the CDR3 reads CASSAVRDTGELFF. CDR3 in DNA: TGCGCCAGCAGCGCGGTTAGGGACACCGGGGAGCTGTTTTTT.

This rearrangement joins TRBV5-5 to TRBJ2-5, with 11 bases aligning to TRBD2. V trimming: 4 bases; J trimming: 2 bases; junction bases outside the gene matches: 4. This CDR3 has 15 residues. Germline values: CDR1 SGHKS, CDR2 YYEKEE (reference sequence). For the CDR3, the DNA is TGTGCCAGCAGCGCTACTAGCGGGGGTCAAGAGACCCAGTACTTC. Translation gives CASSATSGGQETQYF.